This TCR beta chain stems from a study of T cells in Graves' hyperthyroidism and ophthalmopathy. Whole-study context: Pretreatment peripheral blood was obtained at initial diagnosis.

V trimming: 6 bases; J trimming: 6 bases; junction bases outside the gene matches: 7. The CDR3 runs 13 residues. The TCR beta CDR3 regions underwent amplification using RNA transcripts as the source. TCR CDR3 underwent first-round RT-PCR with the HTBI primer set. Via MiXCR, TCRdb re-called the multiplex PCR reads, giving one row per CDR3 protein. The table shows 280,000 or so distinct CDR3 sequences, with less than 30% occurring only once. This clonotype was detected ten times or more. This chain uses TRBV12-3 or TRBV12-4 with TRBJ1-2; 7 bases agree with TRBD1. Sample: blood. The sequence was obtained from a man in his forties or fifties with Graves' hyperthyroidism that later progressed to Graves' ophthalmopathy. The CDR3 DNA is TGTGCCAGCAGGCGGACAGGAGCACATGGCTACACCTTC. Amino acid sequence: CASRRTGAHGYTF.